Shown below are 7 T cell receptor beta chains from a single sample sequenced in a study of shared clonotypes between healthy human individuals. Assay used: immunoSEQ multiplex PCR; TCRdb lists only in-frame clones, some missing. Of about 340,000 clones listed, about 70% were seen once; the top ten hold 10%. Sequenced input: memory CD4+ T cells sorted from blood. Regarding subset: CD45RA-negative fraction. The receptor set was obtained from a man between 25 and 39 years old in good health.

The chain employs TRBV7-9 and TRBJ1-4; D gene unclear. V lost 2 bases and J lost 5, with 6 bases in between. CDR1 is SEHNR, CDR2 FQNEAQ, per germline (reference sequence). This CDR3 has 13 amino acids. The CDR3 loop is CASSLNGNEKLFF. The CDR3 DNA is TGTGCCAGCAGCTTAAACGGGAATGAAAAACTGTTTTTT. The whole variable domain, filled in from reference TRBV7-9 and TRBJ1-4, reads DTGVSQNPRHKITKRGQNVTFRCDPISEHNRLYWYRQTLGQGPEFLTYFQNEAQLEKSRLLSDRFSAERPKGSFSTLEIQRTEQGDSAMYLCASSLNGNEKLFFGSGTQLSVL.

The chain recombines TRBV5-1 with TRBJ1-2; D is undetermined. V dropped 4 bases and J dropped 6 bases, with 13 bases sitting between them. This CDR3 has 13 residues. Germline V gives CDR1 SGHRS, CDR2 YFSETQ. This CDR3 reads CASSLNRKDGYTF. The CDR3 region has the DNA TGCGCCAGCAGCCTTAATAGAAAAGATGGCTACACCTTC.

This rearrangement joins TRBV2 to TRBJ1-5; a weak D match, TRBD1 (5 bases). V lost 7 bases and J 1 base, leaving 11 bases between the germline ends. Germline values: CDR1 SNHLY, CDR2 FYNNEI. The CDR3 loop spans 14 amino acids. CDR3 loop: CASNPQGSNQPQHF. CDR3 nucleotides: TGTGCCAGCAATCCCCAGGGAAGCAATCAGCCCCAGCATTTT.

As DNA, the CDR3 is TGCGCCAGCAGCTTCGTAGCGGGAATAAATGAGCAGTTCTTC. Protein product: CASSFVAGINEQFF. V and J are TRBV5-1 and TRBJ2-1, with 8 bases lining up with TRBD2. Germline V gene data show CDR1 as SGHRS and CDR2 as YFSETQ. The CDR3 consists of 14 residues. With 2 bases clipped from V and 7 bases from J, the junction kept 5 bases outside the gene matches. The full variable domain, rest sourced from reference TRBV5-1 and TRBJ2-1, is KAGVTQTPRYLIKTRGQQVTLSCSPISGHRSVSWYQQTPGQGLQFLFEYFSETQRNKGNFPGRFSGRQFSNSRSEMNVSTLELGDSALYLCASSFVAGINEQFFGPGTRLTVL.

This clone was detected a few times. Here the CDR3 reads CASSPGLAGGTKNIQYF. CDR3 in DNA: TGTGCCAGCAGCCCCGGACTAGCGGGAGGCACCAAAAACATTCAGTACTTC. J is TRBJ2-4 and V is TRBV11-1; 14 positions agree with TRBD2. V lost 5 bases to trimming and J lost 2 bases; unmatched junction nucleotides: 5. The CDR3 is made up of 17 amino acids. Looked up from germline, CDR1 is SGHAT and CDR2 is FQDESV (reference sequence).

The genes are TRBV5-1 and TRBJ2-2, with 8 nucleotides matching TRBD2. V was pared by 5 bases and J by 3 bases, with 6 bases of the junction left unmatched. CDR1 is SGHRS and CDR2 is YFSETQ in the germline V gene. The CDR3 length is 15 residues. The DNA of the CDR3 is TGCGCCAGCAGGGGACTAGGAGGGGACACCGGGGAGCTGTTTTTT. It codes for CASRGLGGDTGELFF.

The chain uses TRBV14 and TRBJ1-1, with unresolved D. V was cut by 3 bases and J by 9 bases, with 11 bases left in between. From germline, CDR1 is SGHDN and CDR2 FVKESK. The CDR3 has 12 amino acids. CDR3 in DNA: TGTGCCAGCAGCCAGTCTTGGCGTCAAGCTTTCTTT. Encoded protein: CASSQSWRQAFF.